This T cell receptor (beta chain) was sequenced for a study of blood T cell repertoires in COVID-19. At the level of the study: The study drew acute and convalescent COVID-19 samples from the United States, Italy and Spain.

Assay used: immunoSEQ multiplex PCR; TCRdb lists only in-frame clones, some missing. This repertoire shows about 180,000 clones, approximately 87% found once; its top ten account for about 20%. V was shortened by 3 bases and J by 5 bases, with 13 bases between the two germline ends. This CDR3 is built from 14 residues. CDR1 MNHNS and CDR2 SASEGT come from the germline V gene. The TCR sequence derives from a man in his 70s with active or convalescent COVID-19. Sequenced input: peripheral blood. The chain uses TRBV6-1 and TRBJ1-2; the D gene is possibly TRBD1 (6 bases). The CDR3 DNA follows: TGTGCCAGCAGTGATTGGGGGCGCGGTTATGGCTACACCTTC. Encoded protein: CASSDWGRGYGYTF.